These T cell receptor beta chains were read from a single sample in a study of beta chain features in type 1 diabetes. Assay used: immunoSEQ multiplex PCR; TCRdb lists only in-frame clones, some missing. This sample has about 220,000 clones, with approximately 10% found just once. Sequencing was carried out using central memory CD4+ T cells from blood. The receptors here all came from a man between 18 and 29 years old in good health. The conserved cysteine and the conserved F or W are not part of the CDR3 here. A D gene is named only where the DNA matches it firmly.

>TRBJ2-5|.|TRBV5-1
ASSSPPETQY
>TRBJ2-1|TRBD2|TRBV11-3
ASSLVATSGWHEQF
>TRBJ2-7|.|TRBV7-9
ASSFSGAGYEQY
>TRBJ2-1|TRBD2|TRBV5-1
ASRGSVLADHNEQF
>TRBJ1-1|.|TRBV19
ASSSDIGTEAF
>TRBJ2-1|.|TRBV7-2
ASSLVPGYNEQF
>TRBJ1-5|.|TRBV29-1
SVAFGNQPQH
>TRBJ2-1|TRBD1|TRBV5-1
ASLRLEGAGNEQF
>TRBJ1-2|.|TRBV7-2
ASSSLTANYGYT
>TRBJ1-1|.|TRBV30
AWSVLRQANTEAF
>TRBJ2-6|TRBD1|TRBV5-6
ASSLVGTGVGSGANVLT
>TRBJ2-3|.|TRBV28
ASSLRRDSTSGDTQY